This section outlines one T cell receptor (beta chain) sequence together with its context. This CDR3 comprises 16 residues. Germline V gene sequence: CDR1 MNHNS, CDR2 SASEGT. V trimming: 4 bases; J trimming: 7 bases; junction bases outside the gene matches: 9. The data stem from a study of technical replicates of blood from a few donors. Sequencing used immunoSEQ multiplex PCR; TCRdb keeps in-frame clones, though not all of them. The table includes more than 55,000 clones, approximately 89% detected once. The chain employs TRBV6-1 and TRBJ2-1, with 11 positions matching TRBD2. Sample: PBMCs. This receptor was obtained from a human donor in good health. Some clones in this sample may be carry-over from other donors' samples. The CDR3 DNA follows: TGTGCCAGCAGTGCCCCGGGACTAGCGGAATCTAATGAGCAGTTCTTC. This encodes CASSAPGLAESNEQFF.